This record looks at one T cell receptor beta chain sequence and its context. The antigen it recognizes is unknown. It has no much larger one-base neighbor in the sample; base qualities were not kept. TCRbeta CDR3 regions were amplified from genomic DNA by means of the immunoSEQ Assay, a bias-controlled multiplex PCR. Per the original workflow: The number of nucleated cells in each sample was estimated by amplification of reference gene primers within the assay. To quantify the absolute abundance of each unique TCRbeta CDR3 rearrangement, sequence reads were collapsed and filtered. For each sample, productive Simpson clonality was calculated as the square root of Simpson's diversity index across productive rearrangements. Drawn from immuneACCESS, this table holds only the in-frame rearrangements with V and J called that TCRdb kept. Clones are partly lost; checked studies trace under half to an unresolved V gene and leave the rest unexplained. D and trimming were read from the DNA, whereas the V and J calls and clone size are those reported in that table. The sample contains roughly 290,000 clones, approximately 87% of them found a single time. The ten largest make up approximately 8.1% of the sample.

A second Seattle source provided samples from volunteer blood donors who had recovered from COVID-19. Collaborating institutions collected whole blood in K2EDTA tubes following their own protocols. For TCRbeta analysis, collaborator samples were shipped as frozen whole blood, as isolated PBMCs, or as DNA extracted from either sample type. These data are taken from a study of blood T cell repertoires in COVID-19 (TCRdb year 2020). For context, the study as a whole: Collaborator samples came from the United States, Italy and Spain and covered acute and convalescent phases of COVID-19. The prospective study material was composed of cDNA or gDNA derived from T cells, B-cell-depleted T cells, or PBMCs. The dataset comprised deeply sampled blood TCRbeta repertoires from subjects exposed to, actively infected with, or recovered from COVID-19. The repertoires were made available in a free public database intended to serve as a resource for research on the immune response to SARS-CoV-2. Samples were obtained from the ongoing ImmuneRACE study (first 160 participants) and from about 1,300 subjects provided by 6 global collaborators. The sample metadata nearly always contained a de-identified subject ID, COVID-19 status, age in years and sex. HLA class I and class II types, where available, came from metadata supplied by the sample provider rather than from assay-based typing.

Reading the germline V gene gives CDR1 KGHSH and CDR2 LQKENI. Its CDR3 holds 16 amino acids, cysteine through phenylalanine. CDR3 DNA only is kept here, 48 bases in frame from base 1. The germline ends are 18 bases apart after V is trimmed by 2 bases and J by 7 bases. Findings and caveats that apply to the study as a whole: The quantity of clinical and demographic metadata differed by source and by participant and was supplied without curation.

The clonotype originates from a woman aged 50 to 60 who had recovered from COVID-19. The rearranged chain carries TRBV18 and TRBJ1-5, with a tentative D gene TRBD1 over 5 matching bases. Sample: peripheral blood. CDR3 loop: CASSPGAVGVDQPQHF. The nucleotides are TGTGCCAGCTCACCAGGGGCAGTGGGTGTCGACCAGCCCCAGCATTTT.